This entry lists 17 T cell receptor beta chains sequenced from one sample in a study of monozygotic twins with inflammatory bowel disease. TCRdb re-analyzed the 5' RACE reads; it lists each CDR3 protein once, without DNA. The repertoire table contains some 200,000 distinct CDR3 sequences. The specimen sequenced was blood. Receptors were obtained from a human donor with ulcerative colitis or Crohn's disease, or a healthy co-twin of an affected twin (not recorded which).

This chain connects TRBV12-3 or TRBV12-4 to TRBJ1-2. The CDR3 has 14 residues. The CDR3 loop is CASSFIADNYGYTF.

The J gene is TRBJ2-7, the V gene TRBV6-5; as DNA is missing, the TRBD1 call by TCRdb cannot be tested. The CDR3 contains 16 residues. The V gene's germline CDR1 is MNHEY and CDR2 SVGAGI. The CDR3 region is CASSYSIRWATYEQYF.

The chain couples TRBV12-3 or TRBV12-4 to TRBJ1-6; TCRdb outputs TRBD1, but without DNA this stays unchecked. The CDR3 consists of 15 residues. CDR3: CASRSQLDENSPLHF.

The rearrangement joins TRBV20-1 to TRBJ2-1; TCRdb indicates TRBD1, and absent DNA this call remains unverified. The CDR3 is 14 residues long. Germline assignment: CDR1 DFQATT and CDR2 SNEGSKA (reference sequence). CDR3: CSASGEDSYNEQFF.

The gene calls are TRBV5-4 and TRBJ2-3; TCRdb indicates TRBD1, and absent DNA this call remains unverified. Looked up from germline, CDR1 is SGHNT and CDR2 is YYREEE (reference sequence). The CDR3 totals 15 residues. This CDR3 is CASSFPDPSTDTQYF.

The V gene is TRBV12-3 or TRBV12-4, the J gene TRBJ2-3; TCRdb gives TRBD2 as the D gene, but with no DNA this cannot be confirmed. The CDR3 is 17 residues long. The CDR3 spells CASSSTRTSGGADTQYF.

The V and J genes are TRBV6-5 and TRBJ1-5; TCRdb's D call, TRBD1, is unchecked because there is no DNA. CDR3 length: 13 amino acids. Per germline, CDR1 MNHEY and CDR2 SVGAGI. CDR3 protein: CASSWKGLKPQHF.

The rearrangement uses TRBV24-1 and TRBJ2-5. Per the germline V gene, CDR1 is KGHDR and CDR2 is SFDVKD. The CDR3 covers 11 residues. CDR3 sequence: CATSFGETQYF.

The chain has TRBV7-7 and TRBJ2-1; TCRdb gives TRBD1 as the D gene, but with no DNA this cannot be confirmed. The germline CDR1 and CDR2 sequences are SSHAT and FNYEAQ (reference sequence). This CDR3 is built from 13 residues. The CDR3 here is CASSVYRNNEQFF. Combining the CDR3 with reference TRBV7-7 and TRBJ2-1 gives the whole variable domain GAGVSQSPRYKVTKRGQDVTLRCDPISSHATLYWYQQALGQGPEFLTYFNYEAQPDKSGLPSDRFSAERPEGSISTLTIQRTEQRDSAMYRCASSVYRNNEQFFGPGTRLTVL.

This sequence joins TRBV7-9 and TRBJ1-4; TCRdb's D call, TRBD1, is unchecked because there is no DNA. Germline CDR1 and CDR2: SEHNR and FQNEAQ (reference sequence). This CDR3 is built from 16 residues. CDR3: CASSLVDWTDNEKLFF.

The CDR3 spells CASSENYEQYF. J is TRBJ2-7 and V is TRBV5-1. Germline V gene sequence: CDR1 SGHRS, CDR2 YFSETQ. The CDR3 runs to 11 residues.

The chain employs TRBV5-1 and TRBJ2-2; with no DNA, the TCRdb D assignment of TRBD2 cannot be verified. The CDR3 runs 16 residues. Germline-derived CDR1 and CDR2 are SGHRS and YFSETQ. The CDR3 spells CASRTSGGSNTGELFF.

The chain carries TRBV5-1 and TRBJ2-3. Germline V gene data show CDR1 as SGHRS and CDR2 as YFSETQ. This CDR3 is built from 16 residues. CDR3: CASSRIIGLATDTQYF.

CDR3 sequence: CSVASTGMITEAFF. The V gene is TRBV29-1, the J gene TRBJ1-1; absent DNA, TCRdb's TRBD1 call cannot be checked. The germline gives CDR1 SQVTM, CDR2 ANQGSEA. The CDR3 totals 14 residues.

This chain links TRBV5-1 with TRBJ2-5; with no DNA, the TCRdb D assignment of TRBD2 cannot be verified. The CDR3 totals 15 residues. The germline gives CDR1 SGHRS, CDR2 YFSETQ. The CDR3 sequence is CASSLVSSSGETQYF.

The genes are TRBV5-1 and TRBJ2-4; the D gene TCRdb calls, TRBD2, cannot be checked with no DNA. In germline, CDR1 is SGHRS, CDR2 YFSETQ. The CDR3 contains 15 residues. CDR3 residues: CASSLDRTNKNIQYF. Variable domain in full (rest from reference TRBV5-1 and TRBJ2-4): KAGVTQTPRYLIKTRGQQVTLSCSPISGHRSVSWYQQTPGQGLQFLFEYFSETQRNKGNFPGRFSGRQFSNSRSEMNVSTLELGDSALYLCASSLDRTNKNIQYFGAGTRLSVL.

This sequence joins TRBV10-2 and TRBJ2-7. The germline gives CDR1 WSHSY, CDR2 SAAADI. The CDR3 spans 13 residues. The CDR3 spells CASRDRTSYEQYF.